A selection of T cell receptor beta chains follows, all from one sample in a study of cytomegalovirus exposure and HLA in healthy donors. The table came from immunoSEQ multiplex PCR; TCRdb's copy has only in-frame clones and leaves some out. The sample holds about 120,000 clones, 74% seen once. Input material: PBMCs. These receptors were taken from a human donor in good health. Each CDR3 is given with its conserved first and last residue. D genes are given only for firm matches. Expanded clones are given a class, and other clones once, few, many or no size at all.

TRBV19	NA	TRBD1	TRBJ2-2	CASSNIRGTGTNTGELFF
TRBV7-8	NA	NA	TRBJ1-6	CASSLGPTRAVNSPLHF
TRBV29-1	NA	TRBD2	TRBJ2-5	CSVEPTSGSGKTQYF
TRBV3-2	NA	NA	TRBJ2-7	CASTPKQYF
TRBV9	NA	TRBD1	TRBJ1-4	CASSAPGTGNQKLFF
TRBV27	NA	TRBD1	TRBJ2-7	CASRPGQGVQSSYEQYF
TRBV7-2	once	TRBD1	TRBJ1-6	CASSSHRDRPNSPLHF
TRBV5-6	NA	NA	TRBJ1-6	CASSTLGDTSSYNSPLHF
TRBV6-5	NA	NA	TRBJ2-7	CASSSQQGSAYEQYF
TRBV5-5	NA	NA	TRBJ2-3	CASSLDSGTDTQYF
TRBV30	once	TRBD2	TRBJ2-1	CASERASGILGVYNEQFF
TRBV6-5	few	TRBD1	TRBJ1-5	CASRLTGDSNQPQHF
TRBV2	few	TRBD1	TRBJ1-5	CASSDQGAISQPQHF
TRBV6-6	NA	NA	TRBJ2-1	CASKGQGMDNEQFF
TRBV29-1	NA	NA	TRBJ2-1	CSVVQLSKEQFF
TRBV29-1	NA	NA	TRBJ1-2	CSVGGGGSNYGYTF
TRBV30	NA	NA	TRBJ1-1	CAWSRGGLYTEAFF
TRBV6-5	NA	TRBD1	TRBJ2-3	CASSIQGKGTDTQYF
TRBV27	NA	TRBD2	TRBJ2-1	CASSLTTSGSVGQFF
TRBV5-4	NA	NA	TRBJ1-4	CASSMAQNSEKLFF
TRBV14	once	NA	TRBJ1-6	CASSQAPGRPLHF
TRBV10-3	NA	NA	TRBJ2-4	CAISEGSASLKNIQYF
TRBV6-6	few	NA	TRBJ1-5	CASSSGINQPQHF
TRBV29-1	NA	NA	TRBJ1-1	CSVEVTINTEAFF
TRBV6-6	few	NA	TRBJ2-7	CASSYSSLYEQYF
TRBV19	NA	NA	TRBJ1-5	CAGGRKSNQPQHF
TRBV29-1	few	TRBD1	TRBJ1-1	CSVQHRGDTEAFF
TRBV5-6	NA	NA	TRBJ2-7	CASSLGLGQQYF
TRBV28	NA	NA	TRBJ1-1	CASTDVVTEAFF
TRBV6-1	NA	NA	TRBJ2-2	CASRSFGGTTGELFF
TRBV29-1	NA	NA	TRBJ1-6	CSVSVHQGGNSPLHF
TRBV6-1	NA	NA	TRBJ1-4	CASSYLNEKLFF
TRBV15	few	NA	TRBJ1-2	CATSRVGAGYTF
TRBV9	NA	NA	TRBJ1-3	CASSVEDRGIFGNTIYF
TRBV5-1	NA	NA	TRBJ2-1	CASDTVPPHEQFF
TRBV27	few	NA	TRBJ2-5	CASSLTGQWAQYF
TRBV23-1	NA	NA	TRBJ2-7	CASTTRRKIYEQYF
TRBV9	NA	NA	TRBJ1-3	CASSVGERGGSGNTIYF
TRBV6-1	NA	TRBD1	TRBJ2-7	CASSVGQIITYEQYF
TRBV15	NA	TRBD1	TRBJ1-1	CATSGQVGNTEAFF
TRBV4-1	NA	NA	TRBJ2-1	CASSRATSGSYNEQFF
TRBV28	NA	NA	TRBJ1-4	CASSLTGIPQLFF
TRBV5-1	once	NA	TRBJ2-3	CASRTATSTDTQYF
TRBV5-4	NA	NA	TRBJ1-2	CASSLPSQVYGYTF